One sample yielded the 15 T cell receptor beta chains listed below, sequenced in a study of naive and memory T cell subsets. An oligonucleotide containing a UMI was ligated to the 3' end of TCR cDNA. Ligated cDNA underwent four rounds of PCR with nested alpha and beta constant region primers and SP2. Each CDR3 protein is one row after TCRdb ran MiXCR on the 5' RACE reads. The sample lists about 48,000 distinct CDR3 sequences; about 4.8% were seen once. The receptor set was obtained from a female donor in good health.

This clonotype was found many times. The genes are TRBV27 and TRBJ2-7; a possible D gene is TRBD2 (6 bases). Per germline, CDR1 MNHEY and CDR2 SMNVEV (reference sequence). This CDR3 has 14 residues. V gave up 6 bases and J gave up 0 bases, with 12 bases separating them. CDR3 residues: CASSGAGSSYEQYF. As DNA, the CDR3 is TGTGCCAGCAGCGGAGCGGGCTCCTCCTACGAGCAGTACTTC.

This clonotype was recorded at least ten times. The genes are TRBV28 and TRBJ2-5; D possibly corresponds to TRBD1 (6 bases). V lost 4 bases and J lost 5, with 20 bases in between. The CDR3 totals 16 residues. From germline, CDR1 is MDHEN and CDR2 SYDVKM. The CDR3 DNA is TGTGCCAGCAGTTCAGGGGCTCACCCCCTTCTGGAGACCCAGTACTTC. Translation gives CASSSGAHPLLETQYF.

V and J are TRBV29-1 and TRBJ2-7; 7 bases line up with TRBD2. The CDR3 runs 14 residues. The ends lost 4 bases at V and 2 bases at J; junction bases unmatched: 8. Germline V gives CDR1 SQVTM, CDR2 ANQGSEA. CDR3 protein: CSVVTSGNAYEQYF. DNA for the CDR3: TGCAGCGTTGTTACGAGCGGGAACGCCTACGAGCAGTACTTC.

This clonotype appeared many times. V and J are TRBV7-9 and TRBJ2-1; D gene ambiguous. CDR1 SEHNR and CDR2 FQNEAQ come from the germline V gene (reference sequence). V dropped 4 bases and J dropped 6 bases, with 7 bases sitting between them. This CDR3 region has 12 residues. CDR3 nucleotides: TGTGCCAGCAGCTCTGAATTCAATGAGCAGTTCTTC. Protein product: CASSSEFNEQFF.

As regards this clonotype: This could be a read error, since a much larger clone is one nucleotide away. No conserved phenylalanine or tryptophan is present at the end of the CDR3, so a read error is the likely explanation. The chain links TRBV6-5 to TRBJ2-3, with D possibly matching TRBD1 (6 bases). Looked up from germline, CDR1 is MNHEY and CDR2 is SVGAGI. Trimming stripped 5 bases from V and 3 bases from J, with 15 bases between. CDR3 length: 15 residues. CDR3 region: CASSHNRVWTDTQYS. The CDR3 DNA sequence: TGTGCCAGCAGTCATAACAGGGTTTGGACAGATACGCAGTATTCT.

This clonotype was picked up many times. CDR3 sequence reads: CASSPRGDSYEQYF. The DNA for the CDR3 is TGTGCCAGCTCACCTCGGGGTGATTCCTACGAGCAGTACTTC. J is TRBJ2-7 and V is TRBV18, with a possible D match to TRBD2 (5 bases). Germline CDR1 reads KGHSH; CDR2 reads LQKENI. This CDR3 has 14 amino acids. V shed 3 bases and J shed 1 base, with 10 bases lying between them.

This clonotype was seen repeatedly, ten times or more. V gene TRBV28 combines with J gene TRBJ2-1, with 9 positions matching TRBD2. This CDR3 is 16 amino acids long. The trim removed 7 bases at V and 2 bases at J, leaving 9 bases unmatched. Germline V lookup: CDR1 MDHEN, CDR2 SYDVKM. CDR3 bases: TGTGCCAGCACTGGTCGCGGGAGGGCCACCTACAATGAGCAGTTCTTC. Protein sequence: CASTGRGRATYNEQFF.

Ten or more counts support this clonotype. J is TRBJ2-1 and V is TRBV5-1; D is perhaps TRBD2 (5 bases). Trimming pared 5 bases from V and 12 bases from J, leaving 15 bases between. The germline V gene encodes CDR1 SGHRS and CDR2 YFSETQ. The CDR3 is 12 amino acids. The CDR3 loop reads CASRGTRVVQFF. CDR3 in DNA: TGCGCCAGCAGGGGAACTAGGGTTGTGCAGTTCTTC.

To note about this clonotype: Its ends do not fully match the called genes, so a read error is possible. The chain recombines TRBV5-1 with TRBJ2-7, with 7 bases aligning to TRBD2. CDR3 length: 14 amino acids. Germline CDR1 and CDR2: SGHRS and YFSETQ. The CDR3 sequence: CVSSLVVAGYEQYF. CDR3 DNA sequence: TGCGTCAGCAGCTTGGTGGTAGCGGGCTACGAGCAGTACTTC.

This clonotype was seen repeatedly, ten times or more. The V and J genes are TRBV14 and TRBJ2-3; tentative D call: TRBD2 (6 bases). Trimming stripped 4 bases from V and 6 bases from J, with 11 bases between. Per germline, CDR1 SGHDN and CDR2 FVKESK. CDR3 size: 13 residues. The CDR3 DNA reads as TGTGCCAGCAGCCCATTTCTAGCGGATACGCAGTATTTT. Amino acid sequence: CASSPFLADTQYF.

The table lists this clonotype with many counts. The chain recombines TRBV24-1 with TRBJ2-3; 8 nucleotides align to TRBD1. The CDR3 has 16 amino acids. The ends lost 0 bases at V and 1 base at J; junction bases unmatched: 2. The germline V gene has CDR1 KGHDR and CDR2 SFDVKD. The CDR3 protein is CATSDLVRGRTDTQYF. The CDR3 bases are TGTGCCACCAGTGATTTGGTCAGGGGGCGCACAGATACGCAGTATTTT.

This clonotype has ten or more counts. This rearrangement joins TRBV24-1 to TRBJ1-2, with a tentative D call TRBD1 (5 bases). The CDR3 extends over 12 amino acids. The V gene lost 4 bases and the J gene lost 5 bases, with 7 bases spanning the gap. Germline CDR1 and CDR2: KGHDR and SFDVKD. This chain's CDR3 is CATSEQEYGYTF. CDR3 nucleotide sequence: TGTGCCACCAGTGAACAGGAATATGGCTACACCTTC.

Ten or more counts support this clonotype. The chain joins TRBV6-1 to TRBJ1-1; the D is unclear. Looked up from germline, CDR1 is MNHNS and CDR2 is SASEGT. V was clipped by 2 bases and J by 5 bases, with 18 bases between them. CDR3 size: 16 residues. The CDR3 region has the DNA TGTGCCAGCAGTGAAAACCCCCTCCGGAAAGGGACTGAAGCTTTCTTT. Amino acid sequence: CASSENPLRKGTEAFF.

This clonotype was seen at least ten times. This sequence joins TRBV27 and TRBJ2-3; D call uncertain. The germline V gene has CDR1 MNHEY and CDR2 SMNVEV (reference sequence). The CDR3 contains 15 residues. Trimming removed 2 bases from V and 6 bases from J, with 15 bases in between. The CDR3 is CASSLAPYSPDTQYF. CDR3 DNA sequence: TGTGCCAGCAGTTTAGCCCCGTATTCCCCCGATACGCAGTATTTT.

This clonotype was seen at least ten times. The rearrangement joins TRBV6-6 to TRBJ2-4; TRBD2 matches 8 bases. V was clipped by 7 bases and J by 0 bases; unmatched bases: 11. The germline V gene has CDR1 MNHNY and CDR2 SVGAGI (reference sequence). This CDR3 has 17 residues. The CDR3 coding sequence is TGTGCCAGCATGAATAGCGGGACTACTTTAGCCAAAAACATTCAGTACTTC. Residues: CASMNSGTTLAKNIQYF.